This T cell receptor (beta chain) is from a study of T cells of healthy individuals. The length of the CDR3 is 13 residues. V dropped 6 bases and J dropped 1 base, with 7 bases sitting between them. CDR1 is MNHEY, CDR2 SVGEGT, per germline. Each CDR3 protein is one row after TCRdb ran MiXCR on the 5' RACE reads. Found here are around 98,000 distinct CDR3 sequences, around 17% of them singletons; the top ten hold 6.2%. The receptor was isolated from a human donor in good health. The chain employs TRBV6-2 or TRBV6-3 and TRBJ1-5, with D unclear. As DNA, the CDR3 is TGTGCCAGCAGGCGTAGGAGCAATCAGCCCCAGCATTTT. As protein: CASRRRSNQPQHF.